This T cell receptor beta chain is drawn from a study of blood T cell repertoires in COVID-19. The CDR3 spans 13 residues. Germline CDR1 ENHRY, CDR2 SYGVKD. With V trimmed by 4 bases and J by 3 bases, 2 bases remained unmatched. Assay used: immunoSEQ multiplex PCR; TCRdb lists only in-frame clones, some missing. The sample has 230,000 or so clones, around 84% seen once; the top ten hold roughly 6.7%. This clone was picked up a small number of times. Within the sample, other DNA sequences also encode this same CDR3. This TCR was recovered from a woman in her fifties or sixties who had been exposed to COVID-19. This chain uses TRBV10-3 with TRBJ2-7, with 8 bases lining up with TRBD1. The sequenced sample was PBMCs or T cells enriched from blood (not recorded which). In DNA, the CDR3 is TGTGCCATCAGTGGAACAGGGGGCTACGAGCAGTACTTC. Amino acids: CAISGTGGYEQYF.